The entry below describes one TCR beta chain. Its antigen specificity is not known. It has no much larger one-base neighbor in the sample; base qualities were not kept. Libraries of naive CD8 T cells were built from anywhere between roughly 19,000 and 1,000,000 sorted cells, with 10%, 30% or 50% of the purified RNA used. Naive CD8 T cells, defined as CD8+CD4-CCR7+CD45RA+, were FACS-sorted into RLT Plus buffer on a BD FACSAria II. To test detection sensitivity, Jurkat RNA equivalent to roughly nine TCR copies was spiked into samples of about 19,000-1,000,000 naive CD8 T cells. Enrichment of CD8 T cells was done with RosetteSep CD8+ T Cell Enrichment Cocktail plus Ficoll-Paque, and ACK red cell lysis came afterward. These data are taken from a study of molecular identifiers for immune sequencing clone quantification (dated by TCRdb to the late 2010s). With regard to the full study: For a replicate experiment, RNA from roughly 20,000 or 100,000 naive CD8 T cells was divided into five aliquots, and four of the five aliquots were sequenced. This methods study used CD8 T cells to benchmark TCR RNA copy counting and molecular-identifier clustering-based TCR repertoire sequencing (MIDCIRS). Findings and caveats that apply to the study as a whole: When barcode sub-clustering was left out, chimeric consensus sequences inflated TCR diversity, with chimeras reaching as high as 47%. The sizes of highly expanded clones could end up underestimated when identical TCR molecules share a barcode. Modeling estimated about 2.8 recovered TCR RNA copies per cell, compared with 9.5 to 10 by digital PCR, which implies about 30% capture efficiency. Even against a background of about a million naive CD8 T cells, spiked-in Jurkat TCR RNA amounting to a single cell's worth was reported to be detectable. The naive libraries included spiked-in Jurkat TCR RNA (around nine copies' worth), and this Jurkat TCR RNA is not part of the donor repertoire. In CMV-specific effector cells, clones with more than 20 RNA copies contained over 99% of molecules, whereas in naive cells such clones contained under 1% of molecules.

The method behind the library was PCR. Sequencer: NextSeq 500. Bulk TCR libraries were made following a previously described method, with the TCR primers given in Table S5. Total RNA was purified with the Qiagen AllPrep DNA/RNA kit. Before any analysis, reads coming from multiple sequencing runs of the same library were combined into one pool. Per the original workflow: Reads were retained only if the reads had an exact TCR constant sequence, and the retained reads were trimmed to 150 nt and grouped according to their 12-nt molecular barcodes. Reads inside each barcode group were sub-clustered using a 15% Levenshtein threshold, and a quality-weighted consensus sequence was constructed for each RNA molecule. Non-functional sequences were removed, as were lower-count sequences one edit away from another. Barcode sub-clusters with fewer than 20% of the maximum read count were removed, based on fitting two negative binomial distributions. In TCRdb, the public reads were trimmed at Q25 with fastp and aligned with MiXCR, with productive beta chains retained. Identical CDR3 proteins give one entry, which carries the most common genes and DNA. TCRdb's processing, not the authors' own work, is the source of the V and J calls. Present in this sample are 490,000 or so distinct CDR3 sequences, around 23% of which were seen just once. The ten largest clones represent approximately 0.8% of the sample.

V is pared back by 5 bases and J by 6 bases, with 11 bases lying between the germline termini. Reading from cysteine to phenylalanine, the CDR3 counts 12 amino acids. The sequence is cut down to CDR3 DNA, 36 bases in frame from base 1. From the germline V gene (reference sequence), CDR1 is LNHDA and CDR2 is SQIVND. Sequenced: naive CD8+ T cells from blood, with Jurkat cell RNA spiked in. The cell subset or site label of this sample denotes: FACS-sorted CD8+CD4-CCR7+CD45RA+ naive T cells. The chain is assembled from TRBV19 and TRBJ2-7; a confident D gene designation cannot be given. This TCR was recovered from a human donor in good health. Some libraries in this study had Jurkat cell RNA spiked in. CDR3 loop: CASSPPNSEQYF. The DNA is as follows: TGTGCCAGTAGTCCCCCGAACTCCGAGCAGTACTTC.